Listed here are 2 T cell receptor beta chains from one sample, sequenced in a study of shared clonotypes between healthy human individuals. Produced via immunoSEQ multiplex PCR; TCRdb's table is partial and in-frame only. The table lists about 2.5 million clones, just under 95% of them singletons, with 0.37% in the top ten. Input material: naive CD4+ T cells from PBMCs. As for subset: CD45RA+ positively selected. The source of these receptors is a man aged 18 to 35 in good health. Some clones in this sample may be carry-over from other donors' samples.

This chain's CDR3 is CAWDRGGLNEKLFF. The CDR3 region has the DNA TGTGCCTGGGACAGGGGGGGACTTAATGAAAAACTGTTTTTT. The genes are TRBV30 and TRBJ1-4; 9 positions agree with TRBD1. This CDR3 contains 14 residues. In germline, CDR1 is GTSNPN, CDR2 SVGIG (reference sequence). Losses at the gene ends were 5 bases for V and 4 bases for J; bases not matched to a gene: 5.

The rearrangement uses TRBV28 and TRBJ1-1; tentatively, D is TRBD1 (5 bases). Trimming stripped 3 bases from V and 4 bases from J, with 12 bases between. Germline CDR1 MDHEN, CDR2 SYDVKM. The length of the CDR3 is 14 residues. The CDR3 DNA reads TGTGCCAGCAGTTTTGCAGGGTCCCCCACTGAAGCTTTCTTT. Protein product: CASSFAGSPTEAFF.